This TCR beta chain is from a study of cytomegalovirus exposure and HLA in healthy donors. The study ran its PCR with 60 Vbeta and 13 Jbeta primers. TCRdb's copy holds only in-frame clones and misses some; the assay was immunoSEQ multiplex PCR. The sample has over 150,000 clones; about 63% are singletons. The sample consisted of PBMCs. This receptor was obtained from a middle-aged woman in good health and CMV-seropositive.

CDR3 residues: CASRRQGAGAFF. In DNA form, the CDR3 reads TGTGCCAGCAGAAGACAGGGGGCTGGAGCTTTCTTT. The V and J genes are TRBV27 and TRBJ1-1; 10 bases map to TRBD1. Germline V lookup: CDR1 MNHEY, CDR2 SMNVEV (reference sequence). CDR3 length equals 12 residues. V lost 6 bases, J lost 10 bases, and 5 bases stayed unmatched.